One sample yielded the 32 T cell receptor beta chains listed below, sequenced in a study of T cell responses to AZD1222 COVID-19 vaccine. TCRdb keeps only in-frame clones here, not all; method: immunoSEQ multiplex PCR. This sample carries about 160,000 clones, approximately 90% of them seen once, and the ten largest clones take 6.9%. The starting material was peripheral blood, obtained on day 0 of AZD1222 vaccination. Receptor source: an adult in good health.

The CDR3 sequence is CASSRDSASGNTIYF. The CDR3 DNA reads TGTGCCAGCAGCCGGGACAGTGCCTCTGGAAACACCATATATTTT. The J gene is TRBJ1-3, the V gene TRBV11-3; TRBD1 agrees at 7 bases. The germline gives CDR1 SGHNT, CDR2 YENEEA. The CDR3 covers 15 residues. V shed 5 bases and J 0 bases; nucleotides not matched to a gene: 4.

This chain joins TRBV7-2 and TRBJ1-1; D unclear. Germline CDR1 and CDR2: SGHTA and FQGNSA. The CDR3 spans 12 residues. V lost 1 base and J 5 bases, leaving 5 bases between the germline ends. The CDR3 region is CASSLGPTEAFF. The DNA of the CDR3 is TGTGCCAGCAGCTTAGGCCCGACTGAAGCTTTCTTT.

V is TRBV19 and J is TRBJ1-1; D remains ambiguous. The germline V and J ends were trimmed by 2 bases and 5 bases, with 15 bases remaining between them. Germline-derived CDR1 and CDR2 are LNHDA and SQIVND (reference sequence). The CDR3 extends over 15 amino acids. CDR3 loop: CASSILLALRTEAFF. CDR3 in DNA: TGTGCCAGTAGTATACTGCTTGCGTTGAGGACTGAAGCTTTCTTT.

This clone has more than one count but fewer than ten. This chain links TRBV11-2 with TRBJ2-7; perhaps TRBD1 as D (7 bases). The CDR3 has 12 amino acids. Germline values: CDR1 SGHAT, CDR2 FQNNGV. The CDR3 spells CSTRDRTYEQYF. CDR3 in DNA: TGTTCAACGCGGGACAGAACCTACGAGCAGTACTTC.

The CDR3 DNA follows: TGTGCCAGCAGCTTACAGGGGGGGGCGAACACCGGGGAGCTGTTTTTT. It is translated as CASSLQGGANTGELFF. The chain employs TRBV7-2 and TRBJ2-2, with D perhaps given as TRBD1 or TRBD2 (7 bases each). The V gene's germline CDR1 is SGHTA and CDR2 FQGNSA. The CDR3 is 16 residues long. Trimming removed 2 bases from V and 0 bases from J, with 10 bases in between.

The CDR3, as DNA: TGTGCCACCAGTCGGGTTCGGTGGGCTAATGAAAAACTGTTTTTT. Translating it yields CATSRVRWANEKLFF. The rearrangement joins TRBV15 to TRBJ1-4; D call uncertain. The ends were cut back, 6 bases at V and 3 bases at J, with 14 bases in the middle. The CDR3 spans 15 residues. The V gene's germline CDR1 is LNHNV and CDR2 YYDKDF (reference sequence).

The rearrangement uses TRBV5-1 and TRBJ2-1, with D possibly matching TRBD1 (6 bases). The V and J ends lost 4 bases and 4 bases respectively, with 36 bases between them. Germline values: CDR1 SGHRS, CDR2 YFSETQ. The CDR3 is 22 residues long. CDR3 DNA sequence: TGCGCCAGCAGCCAGCCCCGGGTAACCGGGACATGGACCTTAGGGCATTACAATGAGCAGTTCTTC. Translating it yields CASSQPRVTGTWTLGHYNEQFF. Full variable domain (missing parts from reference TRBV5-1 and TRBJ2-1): KAGVTQTPRYLIKTRGQQVTLSCSPISGHRSVSWYQQTPGQGLQFLFEYFSETQRNKGNFPGRFSGRQFSNSRSEMNVSTLELGDSALYLCASSQPRVTGTWTLGHYNEQFFGPGTRLTVL.

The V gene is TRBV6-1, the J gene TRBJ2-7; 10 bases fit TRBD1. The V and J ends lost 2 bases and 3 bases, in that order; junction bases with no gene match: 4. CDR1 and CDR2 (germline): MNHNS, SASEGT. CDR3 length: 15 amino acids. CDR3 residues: CASSEKTGGSYEQYF. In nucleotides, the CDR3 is TGTGCCAGCAGTGAAAAGACAGGGGGCAGCTACGAGCAGTACTTC.

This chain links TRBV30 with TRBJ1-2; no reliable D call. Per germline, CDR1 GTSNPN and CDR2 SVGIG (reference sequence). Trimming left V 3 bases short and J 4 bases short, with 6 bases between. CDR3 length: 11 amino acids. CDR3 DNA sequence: TGTGCCTGGAGCGTCGCCTATGGCTACACCTTC. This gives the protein CAWSVAYGYTF.

CDR3 in amino acids: CASSESVAGGTDTQYF. The CDR3 coding sequence is TGTGCCAGCAGTGAGTCAGTAGCGGGGGGGACGGATACGCAGTATTTT. This chain joins TRBV6-1 and TRBJ2-3; TRBD2 matches at 11 bases. The V and J ends lost 3 bases and 6 bases, in that order; junction bases with no gene match: 8. The CDR3 consists of 16 residues. Germline assignment: CDR1 MNHNS and CDR2 SASEGT.

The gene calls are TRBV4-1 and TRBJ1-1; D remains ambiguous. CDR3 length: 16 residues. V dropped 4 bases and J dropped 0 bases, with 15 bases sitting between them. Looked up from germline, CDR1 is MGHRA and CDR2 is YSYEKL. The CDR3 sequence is CASSPRVVVLNTEAFF. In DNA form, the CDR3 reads TGCGCCAGCAGCCCCCGAGTCGTAGTGTTGAACACTGAAGCTTTCTTT.

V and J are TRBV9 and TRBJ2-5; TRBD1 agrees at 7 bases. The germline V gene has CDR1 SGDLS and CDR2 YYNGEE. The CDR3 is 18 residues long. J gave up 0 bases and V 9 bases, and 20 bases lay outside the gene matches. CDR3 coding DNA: TGTGCCACCAGGGGGTCCCCCCTCGGTTCGGCGTACCAAGAGACCCAGTACTTC. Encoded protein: CATRGSPLGSAYQETQYF.

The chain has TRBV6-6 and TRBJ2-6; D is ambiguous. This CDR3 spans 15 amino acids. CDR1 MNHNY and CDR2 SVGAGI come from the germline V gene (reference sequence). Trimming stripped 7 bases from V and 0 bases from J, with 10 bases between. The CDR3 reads CASTSGNSGANVLTF. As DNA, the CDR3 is TGTGCCAGCACCTCCGGTAACTCTGGGGCCAACGTCCTGACTTTC.

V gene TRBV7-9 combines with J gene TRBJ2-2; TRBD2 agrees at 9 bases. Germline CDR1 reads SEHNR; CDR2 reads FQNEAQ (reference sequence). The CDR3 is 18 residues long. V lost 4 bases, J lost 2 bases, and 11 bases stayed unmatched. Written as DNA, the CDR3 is TGTGCCAGCAGCTCCCCCTCGAGCGGGGGGAGCAACACCGGGGAGCTGTTTTTT. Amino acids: CASSSPSSGGSNTGELFF.

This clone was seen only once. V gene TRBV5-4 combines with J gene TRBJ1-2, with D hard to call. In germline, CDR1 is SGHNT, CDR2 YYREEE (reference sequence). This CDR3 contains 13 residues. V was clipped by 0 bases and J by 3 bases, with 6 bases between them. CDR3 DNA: TGTGCCAGCAGCTTGGGGTATGACTATGGCTACACCTTC. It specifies CASSLGYDYGYTF.

This CDR3 reads CASSIGSAGLTDTQYF. The CDR3 bases are TGTGCCAGTAGTATTGGGAGCGCGGGCCTGACAGATACGCAGTATTTT. This chain uses TRBV19 with TRBJ2-3, with D possibly TRBD2 on 5 matching bases. V gave up 3 bases and J gave up 3 bases, with 16 bases separating them. CDR1 and CDR2 from the germline V gene are LNHDA and SQIVND (reference sequence). This CDR3 has 16 residues.

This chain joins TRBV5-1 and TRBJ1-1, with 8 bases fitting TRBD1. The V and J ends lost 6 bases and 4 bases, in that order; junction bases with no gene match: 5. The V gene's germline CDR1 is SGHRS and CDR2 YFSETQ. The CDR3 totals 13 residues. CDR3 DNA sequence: TGCGCCAGCACGGACAGGGTAGGCACTGAAGCTTTCTTT. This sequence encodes CASTDRVGTEAFF.

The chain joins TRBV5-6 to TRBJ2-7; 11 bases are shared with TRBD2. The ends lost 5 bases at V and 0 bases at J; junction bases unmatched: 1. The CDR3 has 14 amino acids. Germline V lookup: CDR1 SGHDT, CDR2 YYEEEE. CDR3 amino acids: CASRTSGVSYEQYV. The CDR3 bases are TGTGCCAGCAGGACTAGCGGGGTCTCCTACGAGCAGTACGTC.

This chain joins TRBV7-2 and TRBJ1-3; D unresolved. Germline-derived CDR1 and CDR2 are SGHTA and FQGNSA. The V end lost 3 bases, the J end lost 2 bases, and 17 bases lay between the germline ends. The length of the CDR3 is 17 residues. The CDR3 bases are TGTGCCAGCAGCTTCGCCGCGGTTCCCCAGACTGGAAACACCATATATTTT. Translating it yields CASSFAAVPQTGNTIYF.

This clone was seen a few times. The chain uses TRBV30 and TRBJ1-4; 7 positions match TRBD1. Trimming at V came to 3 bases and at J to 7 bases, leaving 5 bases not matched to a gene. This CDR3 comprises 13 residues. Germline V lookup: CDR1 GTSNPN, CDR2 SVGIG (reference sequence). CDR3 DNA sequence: TGTGCCTGGAGGACAGGGAGGGCTGAAAAACTGTTTTTT. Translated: CAWRTGRAEKLFF.

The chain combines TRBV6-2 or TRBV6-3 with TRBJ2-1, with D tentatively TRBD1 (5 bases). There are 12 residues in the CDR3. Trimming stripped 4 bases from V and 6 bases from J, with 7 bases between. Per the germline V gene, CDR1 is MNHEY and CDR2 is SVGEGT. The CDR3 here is CASSSGFNEQFF. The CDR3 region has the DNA TGTGCCAGCAGTTCAGGGTTCAATGAGCAGTTCTTC.

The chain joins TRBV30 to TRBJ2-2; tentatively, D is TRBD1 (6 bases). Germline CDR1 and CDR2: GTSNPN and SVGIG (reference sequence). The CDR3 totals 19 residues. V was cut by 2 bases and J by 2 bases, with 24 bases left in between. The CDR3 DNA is TGTGCCTGGAGTATCCCACAGGGTCGCCTTGTTTCTAACACCGGGGAGCTGTTTTTT. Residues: CAWSIPQGRLVSNTGELFF. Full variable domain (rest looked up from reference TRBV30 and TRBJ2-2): SQTIHQWPATLVQPVGSPLSLECTVEGTSNPNLYWYRQAAGRGLQLLFYSVGIGQISSEVPQNLSASRPQDRQFILSSKKLLLSDSGFYLCAWSIPQGRLVSNTGELFFGEGSRLTVL.

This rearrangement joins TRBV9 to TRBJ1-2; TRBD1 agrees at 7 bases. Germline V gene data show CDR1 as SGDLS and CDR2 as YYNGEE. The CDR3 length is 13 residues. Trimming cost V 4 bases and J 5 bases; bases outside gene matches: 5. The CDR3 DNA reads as TGTGCCAGCAGCACAGGGGAGGCGTATGGCTACACCTTC. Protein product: CASSTGEAYGYTF.

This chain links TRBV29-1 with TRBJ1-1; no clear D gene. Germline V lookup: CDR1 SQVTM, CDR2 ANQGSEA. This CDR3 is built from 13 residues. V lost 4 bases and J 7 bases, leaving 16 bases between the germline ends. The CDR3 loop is CSVAPNNEYEAFF. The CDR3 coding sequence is TGCAGCGTTGCCCCGAACAATGAGTATGAAGCTTTCTTT.

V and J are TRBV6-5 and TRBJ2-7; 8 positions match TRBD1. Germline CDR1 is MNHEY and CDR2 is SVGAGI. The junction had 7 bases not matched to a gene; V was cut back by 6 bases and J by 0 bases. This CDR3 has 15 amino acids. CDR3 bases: TGTGCCAGCAGGAGTGACAGGGGCGGCTCCTACGAGCAGTACTTC. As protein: CASRSDRGGSYEQYF.

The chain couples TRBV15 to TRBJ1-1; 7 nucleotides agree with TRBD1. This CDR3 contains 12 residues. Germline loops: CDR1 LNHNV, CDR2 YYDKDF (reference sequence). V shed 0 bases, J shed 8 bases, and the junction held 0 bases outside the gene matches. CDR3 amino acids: CATSREDREAFF. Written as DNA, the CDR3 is TGTGCCACCAGCAGAGAGGACAGGGAAGCTTTCTTT.

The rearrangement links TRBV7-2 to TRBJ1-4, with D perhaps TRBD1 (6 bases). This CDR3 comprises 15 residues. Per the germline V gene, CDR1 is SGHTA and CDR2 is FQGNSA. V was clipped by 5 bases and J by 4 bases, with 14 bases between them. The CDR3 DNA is TGTGCCAGCAGCCAAAGGGGGGGTGGTAATGAAAAACTGTTTTTT. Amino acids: CASSQRGGGNEKLFF.

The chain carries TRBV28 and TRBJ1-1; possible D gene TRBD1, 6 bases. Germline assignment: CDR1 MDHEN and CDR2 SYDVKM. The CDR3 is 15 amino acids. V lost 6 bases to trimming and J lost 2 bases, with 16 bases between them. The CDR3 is CASRDPGGANTEAFF. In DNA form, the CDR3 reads TGTGCCAGCAGGGACCCTGGGGGGGCCAACACTGAAGCTTTCTTT.

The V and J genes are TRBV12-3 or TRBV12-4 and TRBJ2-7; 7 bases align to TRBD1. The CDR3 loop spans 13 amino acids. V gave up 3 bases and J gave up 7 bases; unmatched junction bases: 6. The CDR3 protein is CASSFNRGEEQYF. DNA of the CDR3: TGTGCCAGCAGTTTTAACAGGGGCGAAGAGCAGTACTTC.

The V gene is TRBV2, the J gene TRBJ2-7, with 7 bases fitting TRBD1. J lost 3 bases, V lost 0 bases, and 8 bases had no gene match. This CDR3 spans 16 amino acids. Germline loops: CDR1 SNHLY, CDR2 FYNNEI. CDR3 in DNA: TGTGCCAGCAGTGAAGCGCTTACAGGGGCTTTCTACGAGCAGTACTTC. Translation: CASSEALTGAFYEQYF.

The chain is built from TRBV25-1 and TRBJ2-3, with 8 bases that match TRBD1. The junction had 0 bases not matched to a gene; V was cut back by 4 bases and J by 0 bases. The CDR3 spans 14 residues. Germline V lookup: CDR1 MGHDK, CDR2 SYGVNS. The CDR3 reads CASSGTGSTDTQYF. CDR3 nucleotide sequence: TGTGCCAGCAGTGGGACAGGGAGCACAGATACGCAGTATTTT.

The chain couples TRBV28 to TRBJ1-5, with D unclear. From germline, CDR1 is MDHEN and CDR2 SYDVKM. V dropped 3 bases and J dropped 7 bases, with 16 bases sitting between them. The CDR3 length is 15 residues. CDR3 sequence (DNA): TGTGCCAGCAGTTTGCTTCTTGGGAGGGAGCAGCCCCAGCATTTT. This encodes CASSLLLGREQPQHF. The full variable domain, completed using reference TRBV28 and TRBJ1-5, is DVKVTQSSRYLVKRTGEKVFLECVQDMDHENMFWYRQDPGLGLRLIYFSYDVKMKEKGDIPEGYSVSREKKERFSLILESASTNQTSMYLCASSLLLGREQPQHFGDGTRLSIL.